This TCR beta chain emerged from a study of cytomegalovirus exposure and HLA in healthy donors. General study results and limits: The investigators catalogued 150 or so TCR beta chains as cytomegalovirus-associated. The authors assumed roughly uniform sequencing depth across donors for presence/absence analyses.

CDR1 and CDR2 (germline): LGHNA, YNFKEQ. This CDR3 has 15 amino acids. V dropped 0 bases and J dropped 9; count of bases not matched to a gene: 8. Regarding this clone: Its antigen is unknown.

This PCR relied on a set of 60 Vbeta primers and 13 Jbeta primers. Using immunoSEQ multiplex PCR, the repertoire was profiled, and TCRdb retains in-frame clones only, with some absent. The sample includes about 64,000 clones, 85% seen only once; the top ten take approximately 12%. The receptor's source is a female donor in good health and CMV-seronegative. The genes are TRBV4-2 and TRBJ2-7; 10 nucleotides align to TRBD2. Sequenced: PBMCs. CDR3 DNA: TGTGCCAGCAGCCAAGATACTAGCGGGAACAGCAGGCAGTACTTC. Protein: CASSQDTSGNSRQYF.